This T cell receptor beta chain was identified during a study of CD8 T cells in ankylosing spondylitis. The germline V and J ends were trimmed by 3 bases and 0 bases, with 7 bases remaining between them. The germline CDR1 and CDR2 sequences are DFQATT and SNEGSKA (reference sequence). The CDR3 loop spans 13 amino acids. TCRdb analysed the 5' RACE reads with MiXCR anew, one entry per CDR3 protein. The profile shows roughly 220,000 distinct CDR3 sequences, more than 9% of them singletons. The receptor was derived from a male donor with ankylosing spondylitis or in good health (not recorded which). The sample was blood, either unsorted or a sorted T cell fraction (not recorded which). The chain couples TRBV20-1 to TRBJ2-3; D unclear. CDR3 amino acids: CSASRTSTDTQYF. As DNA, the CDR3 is TGCAGTGCTAGCCGCACGAGCACAGATACGCAGTATTTT.